One sample yielded the 30 T cell receptor beta chains listed below, sequenced in a study of blood T cell repertoires in COVID-19. TCRdb's copy holds only in-frame clones and misses some; the assay was immunoSEQ multiplex PCR. The repertoire has approximately 380,000 clones, 88% of them found once; the top ten carry 1.2%. Input material: PBMCs or T cells enriched from blood (not recorded which). The origin of the receptors is a young woman who had recovered from COVID-19.

This chain joins TRBV4-1 and TRBJ1-5; D perhaps matches TRBD1 (6 bases). This CDR3 has 13 amino acids. Trimming removed 4 bases from V and 6 bases from J, with 10 bases in between. Germline-derived CDR1 and CDR2 are MGHRA and YSYEKL. For the CDR3, the DNA is TGCGCCAGCAGCCCGACAGGATCTCAGCCCCAGCATTTT. Translating it yields CASSPTGSQPQHF.

This rearrangement joins TRBV5-5 to TRBJ1-4; 10 nucleotides line up with TRBD1. Germline V CDR1 and CDR2: SGHKS, YYEKEE (reference sequence). This CDR3 is built from 16 residues. The V segment lost 3 bases and the J segment 3 bases; nucleotides outside the gene matches: 5. The CDR3 nucleotides are TGTGCCAGCAGCTGGGGACAGGGGAGGTCTAATGAAAAACTGTTTTTT. It codes for CASSWGQGRSNEKLFF.

This chain connects TRBV5-1 to TRBJ2-1; 7 nucleotides line up with TRBD2. In germline, CDR1 is SGHRS, CDR2 YFSETQ. CDR3 length: 17 amino acids. The trim removed 4 bases at V and 0 bases at J, leaving 10 bases unmatched. The CDR3 here is CASSPVERGLSYNEQFF. CDR3 DNA: TGCGCCAGCAGCCCCGTGGAGCGGGGTCTCTCCTACAATGAGCAGTTCTTC. The full variable domain, with the rest looked up from reference TRBV5-1 and TRBJ2-1, is KAGVTQTPRYLIKTRGQQVTLSCSPISGHRSVSWYQQTPGQGLQFLFEYFSETQRNKGNFPGRFSGRQFSNSRSEMNVSTLELGDSALYLCASSPVERGLSYNEQFFGPGTRLTVL.

A remark on this clone: The junction differs from germline at one of its ends, possibly a read error. The chain couples TRBV7-2 to TRBJ2-3, with 10 bases lining up with TRBD2. Per germline, CDR1 SGHTA and CDR2 FQGNSA. This CDR3 is 15 amino acids long. In DNA form, the CDR3 reads TGTGCCAGCAGCCTAGCGGGGGCCCGAGGGGATACGCAGTATTTT. It is translated as CASSLAGARGDTQYF.

The chain is built from TRBV27 and TRBJ1-3, with 7 bases matching TRBD1. Germline V gene data show CDR1 as MNHEY and CDR2 as SMNVEV (reference sequence). Trimming took 6 bases from V and 6 from J; bases not matched to a gene: 5. The CDR3 runs to 13 residues. In DNA form, the CDR3 reads TGTGCCAGCAGGACAGGGCTTCAAAACACCATATATTTT. Its protein is CASRTGLQNTIYF.

The rearrangement links TRBV4-1 to TRBJ1-6; D is uncertain. CDR1 is MGHRA and CDR2 is YSYEKL in the germline V gene. The ends were cut back, 5 bases at V and 10 bases at J, with 18 bases in the middle. The CDR3 contains 15 residues. The CDR3 sequence: CASSASTGVESPLHF. The CDR3, as DNA: TGCGCCAGCAGCGCGTCGACGGGAGTTGAATCACCCCTCCACTTT.

The chain links TRBV29-1 to TRBJ2-3, with 9 bases identical to TRBD2. Looked up from germline, CDR1 is SQVTM and CDR2 is ANQGSEA. The CDR3 sequence is 15 residues long. The V gene end was trimmed by 4 bases and the J gene end by 1 base; junction bases not matched to a gene: 6. The CDR3 DNA is TGCAGCGTTGGGGCTAGCGGGGCCCGCACAGATACGCAGTATTTT. Amino acid sequence: CSVGASGARTDTQYF.

The chain uses TRBV5-4 and TRBJ1-4; TRBD1 agrees at 10 bases. This CDR3 contains 18 residues. CDR1 and CDR2 from the germline V gene are SGHNT and YYREEE (reference sequence). V gave up 2 bases and J gave up 2 bases; unmatched junction bases: 9. CDR3 region: CASSLLKDRGFTNEKLFF. For the CDR3, the DNA is TGTGCCAGCAGCTTATTAAAGGACAGGGGGTTTACTAATGAAAAACTGTTTTTT.

The genes are TRBV5-1 and TRBJ1-1; the D gene is possibly TRBD1 (6 bases). Germline CDR1 reads SGHRS; CDR2 reads YFSETQ. V gave up 0 bases and J gave up 1 base, with 10 bases separating them. The CDR3 extends over 15 amino acids. The CDR3 reads CASSLVPDRNTEAFF. In DNA form, the CDR3 reads TGCGCCAGCAGCTTGGTCCCGGACAGGAACACTGAAGCTTTCTTT.

This clone was counted once. The chain combines TRBV18 with TRBJ1-3, with 10 bases matching TRBD1. V trimming: 2 bases; J trimming: 0 bases; junction bases outside the gene matches: 7. The V gene's germline CDR1 is KGHSH and CDR2 LQKENI. CDR3 size: 18 residues. CDR3 residues: CASSPAGTGAFSGNTIYF. The DNA for the CDR3 is TGTGCCAGCTCACCAGCCGGGACAGGGGCCTTCTCTGGAAACACCATATATTTT.

The chain employs TRBV5-1 and TRBJ2-3, with D uncertain. CDR1 SGHRS and CDR2 YFSETQ come from the germline V gene. The CDR3 loop spans 12 amino acids. V lost 0 bases and J lost 8, with 7 bases in between. CDR3 sequence (DNA): TGCGCCAGCAGCTTGGGGGCCAGTACGCAGTATTTT. Residues: CASSLGASTQYF.

This clone was observed once. The chain combines TRBV28 with TRBJ1-1, with 7 bases fitting TRBD1. The junction had 14 bases not matched to a gene; V was cut back by 6 bases and J by 4 bases. Germline V gives CDR1 MDHEN, CDR2 SYDVKM. This CDR3 contains 16 residues. The CDR3: CASSHGRGRVITEAFF. The DNA of the CDR3 is TGTGCCAGCAGCCATGGTAGGGGGCGTGTTATCACTGAAGCTTTCTTT.

Comment on this clone: The same CDR3 is also encoded by other DNA sequences in this sample. The chain uses TRBV5-1 and TRBJ1-5; weak D call: TRBD1 (5 bases). Per the germline V gene, CDR1 is SGHRS and CDR2 is YFSETQ. CDR3 length equals 13 residues. The ends were cut back, 0 bases at V and 7 bases at J, with 8 bases in the middle. CDR3 in amino acids: CASSLGGDQPQHF. The CDR3 coding sequence is TGCGCCAGCAGCTTGGGCGGGGACCAGCCCCAGCATTTT. Variable domain in full (rest from reference TRBV5-1 and TRBJ1-5): KAGVTQTPRYLIKTRGQQVTLSCSPISGHRSVSWYQQTPGQGLQFLFEYFSETQRNKGNFPGRFSGRQFSNSRSEMNVSTLELGDSALYLCASSLGGDQPQHFGDGTRLSIL.

V usage is TRBV18 and J usage is TRBJ2-7; 7 bases match TRBD1. V lost 3 bases, J lost 5 bases, and 10 bases stayed unmatched. Germline CDR1 and CDR2: KGHSH and LQKENI. CDR3 length: 15 residues. The CDR3 DNA sequence: TGTGCCAGCTCACCCCTGACAGGGAACGTGGACGAGCAGTACTTC. This codes for CASSPLTGNVDEQYF.

The chain uses TRBV6-5 and TRBJ1-6; D gene uncertain. The V gene lost 8 bases and the J gene lost 6 bases, with 11 bases spanning the gap. CDR3 length: 13 amino acids. Germline CDR1 MNHEY, CDR2 SVGAGI. The chain's CDR3 is CASRTNSNSPLHF. The CDR3 DNA reads TGTGCCAGCCGAACGAACTCTAATTCACCCCTCCACTTT.

This clone appeared once. The chain uses TRBV5-1 and TRBJ2-2; 11 bases are shared with TRBD2. Germline lookup yields CDR1 SGHRS and CDR2 YFSETQ. The CDR3 has 16 amino acids. Trimming took 1 base from V and 4 from J; bases not matched to a gene: 3. The CDR3 loop is CASSLRLAGTTGELFF. CDR3 bases: TGCGCCAGCAGCTTGCGACTAGCGGGGACCACCGGGGAGCTGTTTTTT.

The V gene is TRBV2, the J gene TRBJ2-1; 8 bases are a match to TRBD1. Losses at the gene ends were 5 bases for V and 4 bases for J; bases not matched to a gene: 22. The CDR3 has 20 residues. Germline V lookup: CDR1 SNHLY, CDR2 FYNNEI. CDR3 DNA sequence: TGTGCCAGCAGTAACGGACAGGGTATGATAGGGACCAAAGGGTACAATGAGCAGTTCTTC. Protein product: CASSNGQGMIGTKGYNEQFF. The full variable domain, with the rest looked up from reference TRBV2 and TRBJ2-1, is EPEVTQTPSHQVTQMGQEVILRCVPISNHLYFYWYRQILGQKVEFLVSFYNNEISEKSEIFDDQFSVERPDGSNFTLKIRSTKLEDSAMYFCASSNGQGMIGTKGYNEQFFGPGTRLTVL.

The V gene is TRBV10-3, the J gene TRBJ1-1; TRBD1 aligns across 8 bases. Germline CDR1 ENHRY, CDR2 SYGVKD. Trimming took 4 bases from V and 2 from J; bases not matched to a gene: 3. CDR3 length: 14 residues. DNA for the CDR3: TGTGCCATCAGTGGGACAGGGCTAAACACTGAAGCTTTCTTT. Translating it yields CAISGTGLNTEAFF.

The CDR3 is CASSQRSGAGPQHF. In nucleotides, the CDR3 is TGTGCCAGCAGCCAACGCAGTGGGGCGGGACCCCAGCATTTT. The rearrangement links TRBV3-1 (or the pseudogene TRBV3-2) to TRBJ1-5; D perhaps matches TRBD1 (5 bases). CDR1 is LGHDT, CDR2 YNNKEL, per germline (reference sequence). This CDR3 region has 14 residues. Trimming left V 2 bases short and J 10 bases short, with 15 bases between.

This clone was seen a handful of times. CDR3 DNA: TGTGCCAGCAGGCGTGAATCCGGTCACTACGAGCAGTACTTC. Translating it yields CASRRESGHYEQYF. This chain connects TRBV6-5 to TRBJ2-7; D uncertain. CDR1 is MNHEY, CDR2 SVGAGI, per germline. V gave up 6 bases and J gave up 3 bases, with 15 bases separating them. This CDR3 comprises 14 residues.

The chain links TRBV3-1 (or the pseudogene TRBV3-2) to TRBJ1-4, with D maybe TRBD1 (6 bases). The CDR3 contains 15 residues. Trimming shortened V by 5 bases and J by 2 bases, and 12 bases separated the two germline ends. CDR1 LGHDT and CDR2 YNNKEL come from the germline V gene (reference sequence). The CDR3 reads CASSKRGKTNEKLFF. The CDR3 nucleotides are TGTGCCAGCAGCAAGAGGGGGAAGACTAATGAAAAACTGTTTTTT.

With regard to this clone: At the DNA level, this CDR3 is encoded by other sequences in the same sample as well. V and J are TRBV9 and TRBJ1-1; 8 bases agree with TRBD1. The CDR3 sequence is 14 residues long. V dropped 0 bases and J dropped 3; count of bases not matched to a gene: 1. The germline CDR1 and CDR2 sequences are SGDLS and YYNGEE. As DNA, the CDR3 is TGTGCCAGCAGCGTAGGGACAGGGCACACTGAAGCTTTCTTT. Its protein is CASSVGTGHTEAFF.

The chain couples TRBV7-6 to TRBJ1-1, with D uncertain. The CDR3 has 13 amino acids. The germline gives CDR1 SGHVS, CDR2 FNYEAQ. Trimming left V 1 base short and J 6 bases short, with 9 bases between. The DNA of the CDR3 is TGTGCCAGCAGCTTAGAATCCGGGGCTGAAGCTTTCTTT. Its protein is CASSLESGAEAFF.

This chain uses TRBV27 with TRBJ2-2, with 7 nucleotides matching TRBD1. This CDR3 is built from 17 residues. The germline gives CDR1 MNHEY, CDR2 SMNVEV (reference sequence). With V trimmed by 0 bases and J by 13 bases, 17 bases remained unmatched. CDR3 protein: CASSLSIFPGDRVRLFF. The CDR3 DNA sequence: TGTGCCAGCAGTTTATCGATTTTTCCCGGTGACAGGGTACGGCTGTTTTTT.

This chain uses TRBV6-5 with TRBJ2-5; 10 bases match TRBD1. CDR3 length equals 14 residues. Germline CDR1 and CDR2: MNHEY and SVGAGI. With V trimmed by 5 bases and J by 5 bases, 5 bases remained unmatched. CDR3 sequence reads: CASSQTGGSETQYF. The CDR3 bases are TGTGCCAGCAGTCAGACAGGGGGCTCGGAGACCCAGTACTTC.

The J gene is TRBJ2-1, the V gene TRBV3-1 (or the pseudogene TRBV3-2); 11 nucleotides agree with TRBD2. The CDR3 loop spans 15 amino acids. With V trimmed by 4 bases and J by 8 bases, 7 bases remained unmatched. The germline V gene has CDR1 LGHDT and CDR2 YNNKEL (reference sequence). In DNA, the CDR3 is TGTGCCAGCAGCCCTGGACTAGCGGGCGAAGATGAGCAGTTCTTC. Translation: CASSPGLAGEDEQFF.

This clone has a single count. The chain links TRBV28 to TRBJ2-1; 10 bases agree with TRBD2. Germline trimming cut 8 bases from V and 9 bases from J; bases unmatched to any gene: 7. Germline CDR1 is MDHEN and CDR2 is SYDVKM. This CDR3 has 13 residues. CDR3 protein: CASGAGGFSEQFF. The CDR3 DNA follows: TGTGCCAGCGGAGCGGGGGGGTTCAGTGAGCAGTTCTTC. The full variable domain, in which reference TRBV28 and TRBJ2-1 provide the parts outside the CDR3, is DVKVTQSSRYLVKRTGEKVFLECVQDMDHENMFWYRQDPGLGLRLIYFSYDVKMKEKGDIPEGYSVSREKKERFSLILESASTNQTSMYLCASGAGGFSEQFFGPGTRLTVL.

The genes are TRBV27 and TRBJ2-7; a weak D match, TRBD2 (6 bases). There are 14 residues in the CDR3. V lost 2 bases and J lost 5, with 13 bases in between. Germline CDR1 is MNHEY and CDR2 is SMNVEV (reference sequence). CDR3 sequence (DNA): TGTGCCAGCAGTTTAACGGGGGTATCGGACGAGCAGTACTTC. Amino acid sequence: CASSLTGVSDEQYF.

CDR3 bases: TGTGCCAGCAGCGTAGCTCCTGGACAGGGGTTGTTCGGTACGCAGTATTTT. This codes for CASSVAPGQGLFGTQYF. The genes are TRBV9 and TRBJ2-3; 9 bases are shared with TRBD1. J was trimmed by 8 bases and V by 0 bases; bases with no gene match: 13. The CDR3 is 17 residues long. Germline V lookup: CDR1 SGDLS, CDR2 YYNGEE.

The V call is TRBV4-1, the J call TRBJ2-2; D ambiguous. The V gene lost 1 base and the J gene lost 4 bases, with 10 bases spanning the gap. The CDR3 is made up of 15 amino acids. CDR1 is MGHRA and CDR2 is YSYEKL in the germline V gene. The CDR3 spells CASSQVSALTGELFF. The CDR3 DNA follows: TGCGCCAGCAGCCAAGTCAGCGCCCTCACCGGGGAGCTGTTTTTT.